The 24 T cell receptor beta chains given below trace back to one sample, sequenced in a study of T cell changes during pregnancy in multiple sclerosis. Measured with immunoSEQ multiplex PCR; TCRdb has only the in-frame clones, and not every one. The repertoire holds 50,000 to 60,000 clones, with 80% to 95% as singletons. Material: CD4+ T cells from peripheral blood mononuclear cells, obtained in the second trimester of pregnancy. These receptors all come from a female donor with multiple sclerosis, enrolled in a pregnancy study.

V is TRBV28 and J is TRBJ1-6; D not certain. The V gene's germline CDR1 is MDHEN and CDR2 SYDVKM. The CDR3 extends over 14 amino acids. With 5 bases removed from V and 3 bases from J, the gap between germline ends came to 8 bases. CDR3: CASSPGIYNSPLHF. The CDR3 DNA reads as TGTGCCAGCAGTCCCGGGATCTATAATTCACCCCTCCACTTT.

The chain carries TRBV9 and TRBJ2-1; perhaps TRBD2 as D (6 bases). The CDR3 runs 13 residues. V was clipped by 4 bases and J by 9 bases, with 14 bases between them. Germline-derived CDR1 and CDR2 are SGDLS and YYNGEE. The CDR3 region has the DNA TGTGCCAGCAGCCCACTCCCCGGGAGTGAGCAGTTCTTC. Its protein is CASSPLPGSEQFF.

The gene calls are TRBV29-1 and TRBJ2-7; 8 nucleotides agree with TRBD2. From germline, CDR1 is SQVTM and CDR2 ANQGSEA. The CDR3 has 12 amino acids. V lost 7 bases to trimming and J lost 0 bases; unmatched junction nucleotides: 2. The CDR3 coding sequence is TGCAGCGCGGGGGGGGTCTCCTACGAGCAGTACTTC. Amino acids: CSAGGVSYEQYF.

This sequence joins TRBV25-1 and TRBJ1-1; D call uncertain. Germline loops: CDR1 MGHDK, CDR2 SYGVNS. V was trimmed by 6 bases and J by 3 bases, leaving 17 bases between them. The CDR3 is 15 residues long. This chain's CDR3 is CASRGDVAAYTEAFF. CDR3 bases: TGTGCCAGCAGGGGTGATGTAGCAGCGTACACTGAAGCTTTCTTT.

This chain connects TRBV11-2 to TRBJ2-2; TRBD2 matches 9 bases. Unmatched junction bases numbered 11, after V lost 4 bases and J lost 5 bases. Germline lookup yields CDR1 SGHAT and CDR2 FQNNGV. CDR3 length equals 17 residues. CDR3 in amino acids: CASSSYSGTSSTGELFF. CDR3 DNA: TGTGCCAGCAGCTCCTACTCCGGGACTAGCTCGACCGGGGAGCTGTTTTTT. The variable domain in full, with the rest retrieved from reference TRBV11-2 and TRBJ2-2, is EAGVAQSPRYKIIEKRQSVAFWCNPISGHATLYWYQQILGQGPKLLIQFQNNGVVDDSQLPKDRFSAERLKGVDSTLKIQPAKLEDSAVYLCASSSYSGTSSTGELFFGEGSRLTVL.

The chain combines TRBV5-4 with TRBJ1-2; no clear D gene. Between the trimmed V and J ends, which lost 5 bases and 11 bases, there was a span of 16 bases. The CDR3 is 12 residues long. Germline CDR1 is SGHNT and CDR2 is YYREEE (reference sequence). In nucleotides, the CDR3 is TGTGCCAGCAGTTCTCCTAACACCGGGTACACCTTC. Translation gives CASSSPNTGYTF.

The chain combines TRBV9 with TRBJ2-2; unclear D gene. Germline lookup yields CDR1 SGDLS and CDR2 YYNGEE. CDR3 length: 15 amino acids. The V end lost 0 bases, the J end lost 2 bases, and 8 bases lay between the germline ends. Written as DNA, the CDR3 is TGTGCCAGCAGCGTAGTCGTTTCTAACACCGGGGAGCTGTTTTTT. It encodes CASSVVVSNTGELFF.

This chain connects TRBV6-5 to TRBJ1-5; a weak D match, TRBD1 (5 bases). Trimming left V 3 bases short and J 2 bases short, with 11 bases between. The length of the CDR3 is 15 residues. Germline V gives CDR1 MNHEY, CDR2 SVGAGI. CDR3 DNA: TGTGCCAGCAGTTATACGGGGGGAGGCAATCAGCCCCAGCATTTT. It yields the protein CASSYTGGGNQPQHF.

The count of this clone is one. The gene calls are TRBV15 and TRBJ1-4; TRBD1 is a possible D gene (5 bases). CDR1 is LNHNV and CDR2 is YYDKDF in the germline V gene (reference sequence). V lost 0 bases to trimming and J lost 7 bases, with 18 bases between them. CDR3 length: 17 residues. CDR3 coding DNA: TGTGCCACCAGCAGAGATGGGGTCGGGACTACCTCTGAAAAACTGTTTTTT. Protein sequence: CATSRDGVGTTSEKLFF.

This clone was detected only once. The V call is TRBV29-1, the J call TRBJ2-1; TRBD2 matches 10 bases. CDR3 length: 13 amino acids. Germline loops: CDR1 SQVTM, CDR2 ANQGSEA. Unmatched junction bases numbered 3, after V lost 6 bases and J lost 4 bases. Here the CDR3 reads CSVLAGGYNEQFF. The DNA for the CDR3 is TGCAGCGTCTTAGCGGGGGGATACAATGAGCAGTTCTTC.

V is TRBV19 and J is TRBJ1-3, with unresolved D. Trimming pared 4 bases from V and 0 bases from J, leaving 7 bases between. Germline CDR1 LNHDA, CDR2 SQIVND (reference sequence). This CDR3 is built from 14 residues. CDR3 sequence (DNA): TGTGCCAGTAGTACCCCGGGCTCTGGAAACACCATATATTTT. Residues: CASSTPGSGNTIYF.

This chain connects TRBV6-5 to TRBJ2-3, with a weak D call TRBD2 (5 bases). Germline CDR1 MNHEY, CDR2 SVGAGI. Trimming stripped 0 bases from V and 1 base from J, with 8 bases between. This CDR3 has 15 residues. CDR3 sequence: CASSYSLAGTDTQYF. Here the CDR3 DNA reads TGTGCCAGCAGTTACTCGCTAGCTGGCACAGATACGCAGTATTTT.

The V gene is TRBV6-5, the J gene TRBJ1-2, with D perhaps matching TRBD1 (5 bases). V shed 2 bases and J shed 6 bases, with 10 bases lying between them. This CDR3 region has 13 residues. CDR1 and CDR2 from the germline V gene are MNHEY and SVGAGI. The CDR3: CASSYLTADGYTF. CDR3 bases: TGTGCCAGCAGTTACCTGACAGCAGATGGCTACACCTTC.

The chain employs TRBV4-2 and TRBJ1-3; D not resolved. This CDR3 is built from 16 residues. Trimming took 0 bases from V and 2 from J, leaving 11 bases between them. The germline CDR1 and CDR2 sequences are LGHNA and YNFKEQ. CDR3 loop: CASSQDQQTTGNTIYF. In DNA form, the CDR3 reads TGTGCCAGCAGCCAAGACCAACAGACAACTGGAAACACCATATATTTT.

The chain employs TRBV2 and TRBJ2-7; 8 bases agree with TRBD2. The trim removed 4 bases at V and 2 bases at J, leaving 7 bases unmatched. The CDR3 spans 15 residues. Per germline, CDR1 SNHLY and CDR2 FYNNEI. CDR3 protein: CASSVSGGGPYEQYF. CDR3 sequence (DNA): TGTGCCAGCAGTGTCTCCGGGGGGGGTCCCTACGAGCAGTACTTC.

This chain links TRBV5-1 with TRBJ2-1; D is ambiguous. The CDR3 extends over 14 amino acids. V was trimmed by 0 bases and J by 6 bases, leaving 10 bases between them. Per germline, CDR1 SGHRS and CDR2 YFSETQ. The CDR3 DNA reads TGCGCCAGCAGCTTGGGCCCACCGGGCAATGAGCAGTTCTTC. Translated, it gives CASSLGPPGNEQFF.

This chain uses TRBV5-4 with TRBJ1-2; D unresolved. Per germline, CDR1 SGHNT and CDR2 YYREEE (reference sequence). This CDR3 is built from 14 residues. The ends were cut back, 4 bases at V and 5 bases at J, with 15 bases in the middle. As DNA, the CDR3 is TGTGCCAGCAGCAGTGGTGTAGTGGAGTATGGCTACACCTTC. Amino acids: CASSSGVVEYGYTF.

The chain recombines TRBV5-4 with TRBJ1-1; a weak D match, TRBD1 (6 bases). Germline CDR1 and CDR2: SGHNT and YYREEE (reference sequence). This CDR3 comprises 18 residues. V dropped 5 bases and J dropped 0 bases, with 23 bases sitting between them. In DNA, the CDR3 is TGTGCCAGCAGTCACATTCCCAGGGGCATTACGATGAACACTGAAGCTTTCTTT. Protein product: CASSHIPRGITMNTEAFF.

This chain uses TRBV15 with TRBJ1-2; 8 bases line up with TRBD1. There are 16 residues in the CDR3. CDR1 is LNHNV and CDR2 is YYDKDF in the germline V gene (reference sequence). The junction had 10 bases not matched to a gene; V was cut back by 5 bases and J by 2 bases. The DNA for the CDR3 is TGTGCCACCAGCGGGGGAGAGAGACAGGGGAACTATGGCTACACCTTC. This codes for CATSGGERQGNYGYTF.

This clone is a singleton in its sample. The V and J genes are TRBV5-4 and TRBJ1-2; 8 bases match TRBD1. Germline lookup yields CDR1 SGHNT and CDR2 YYREEE (reference sequence). V lost 2 bases and J lost 2; bases outside the gene matches: 5. CDR3 length: 15 amino acids. In nucleotides, the CDR3 is TGTGCCAGCAGCTTCCTGGACAGGGTAAACTATGGCTACACCTTC. This sequence encodes CASSFLDRVNYGYTF.

V usage is TRBV2 and J usage is TRBJ1-5, with TRBD1 matching 7 bases. With V trimmed by 6 bases and J by 5 bases, 4 bases remained unmatched. Germline V gene sequence: CDR1 SNHLY, CDR2 FYNNEI. The CDR3 is 13 amino acids. The DNA for the CDR3 is TGTGCCAGCAGGGTTACAGGGGATCAGCCCCAGCATTTT. Its translation: CASRVTGDQPQHF. The variable domain in full, completed from reference TRBV2 and TRBJ1-5, reads EPEVTQTPSHQVTQMGQEVILRCVPISNHLYFYWYRQILGQKVEFLVSFYNNEISEKSEIFDDQFSVERPDGSNFTLKIRSTKLEDSAMYFCASRVTGDQPQHFGDGTRLSIL.

V and J are TRBV11-2 and TRBJ1-2, with 12 nucleotides matching TRBD1. The CDR3 spans 15 residues. Trimming removed 0 bases from V and 13 bases from J; junction bases left unmatched: 9. Germline V gives CDR1 SGHAT, CDR2 FQNNGV. The CDR3 loop reads CASSLDGTGGRVITF. The CDR3 nucleotides are TGTGCCAGCAGCTTAGATGGGACAGGGGGCCGAGTTATCACCTTC.

This clone was seen a few times. This sequence joins TRBV25-1 and TRBJ1-6; D remains ambiguous. Germline lookup yields CDR1 MGHDK and CDR2 SYGVNS. The CDR3 totals 14 residues. Trimming removed 4 bases at V and 0 bases at J, with 4 bases between. The CDR3: CASSASSYNSPLHF. As DNA, the CDR3 is TGTGCCAGCAGTGCCAGCTCCTATAATTCACCCCTCCACTTT. The full variable domain, rest sourced from reference TRBV25-1 and TRBJ1-6, is EADIYQTPRYLVIGTGKKITLECSQTMGHDKMYWYQQDPGMELHLIHYSYGVNSTEKGDLSSESTVSRIRTEHFPLTLESARPSHTSQYLCASSASSYNSPLHFGNGTRLTVT.

The rearrangement joins TRBV5-4 to TRBJ2-1; D might be TRBD1 (6 bases). The germline V gene has CDR1 SGHNT and CDR2 YYREEE (reference sequence). Deletions cut 3 bases from V and 8 bases from J, with 18 bases between. The CDR3 consists of 15 residues. As DNA, the CDR3 is TGTGCCAGCAGCTCCGGACAGTCAGGGCTTCATGAGCAGTTCTTC. Translating it yields CASSSGQSGLHEQFF.